The subject of this entry is one T cell receptor (beta chain). The antigen is unknown. The protocol attached unique molecular identifiers to individual cDNA molecules. MiXCR was run by TCRdb on the 5' RACE reads, yielding one entry per CDR3 protein. There are over 85,000 distinct CDR3 sequences in the sample; roughly 15% occur only once, and roughly 1.3% lies in the top ten. This entry comes from a study of early T cells in non-severe SARS-CoV-2 infection. Study-wide background: Chains were unpaired, as sequencing was done on bulk RNA from unsorted whole blood.

V was shortened by 0 bases and J by 7 bases, with 12 bases between the two germline ends. CDR3 length: 15 amino acids. CDR1 SEHNR and CDR2 FQNEAQ come from the germline V gene (reference sequence). Whole-study findings and limits: VDJdb matching, biased toward anti-spike CD8 responses, missed private and CD4 specificities.

The chain combines TRBV7-9 with TRBJ1-4, with D possibly matching TRBD1 (5 bases). This clonotype originated in an adult who was a healthcare worker with PCR-confirmed SARS-CoV-2 infection or an uninfected control (not recorded which). Sequenced material: whole blood. As DNA, the CDR3 is TGTGCCAGCAGCTTAGCGCAAGGGGTGGTTGAAAAACTGTTTTTT. Its protein is CASSLAQGVVEKLFF. Supplemented by reference TRBV7-9 and TRBJ1-4, the full variable domain reads DTGVSQNPRHKITKRGQNVTFRCDPISEHNRLYWYRQTLGQGPEFLTYFQNEAQLEKSRLLSDRFSAERPKGSFSTLEIQRTEQGDSAMYLCASSLAQGVVEKLFFGSGTQLSVL.